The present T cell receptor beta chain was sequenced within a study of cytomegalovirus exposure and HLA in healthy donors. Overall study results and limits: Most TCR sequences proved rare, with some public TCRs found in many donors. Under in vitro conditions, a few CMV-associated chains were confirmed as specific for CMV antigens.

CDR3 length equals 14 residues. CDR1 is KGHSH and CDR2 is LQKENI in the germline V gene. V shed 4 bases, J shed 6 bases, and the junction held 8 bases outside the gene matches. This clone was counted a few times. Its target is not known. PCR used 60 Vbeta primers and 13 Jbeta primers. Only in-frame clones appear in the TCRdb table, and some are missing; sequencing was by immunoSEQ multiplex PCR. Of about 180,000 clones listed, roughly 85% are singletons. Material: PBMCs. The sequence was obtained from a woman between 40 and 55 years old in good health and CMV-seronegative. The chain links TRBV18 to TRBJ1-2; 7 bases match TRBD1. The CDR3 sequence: CASSRNRGEDGYTF. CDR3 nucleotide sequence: TGTGCCAGCTCACGTAACAGGGGAGAGGATGGCTACACCTTC.